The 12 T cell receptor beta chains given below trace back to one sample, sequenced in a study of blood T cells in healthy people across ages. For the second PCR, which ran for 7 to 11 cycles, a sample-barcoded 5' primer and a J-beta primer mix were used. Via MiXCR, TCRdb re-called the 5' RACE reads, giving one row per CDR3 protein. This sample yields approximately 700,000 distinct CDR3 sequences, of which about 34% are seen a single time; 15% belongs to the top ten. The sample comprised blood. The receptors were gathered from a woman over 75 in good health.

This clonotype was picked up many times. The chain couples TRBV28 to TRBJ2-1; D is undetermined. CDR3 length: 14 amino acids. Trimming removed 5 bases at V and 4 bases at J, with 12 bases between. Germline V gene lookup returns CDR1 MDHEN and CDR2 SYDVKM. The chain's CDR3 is CASSAADTYNEQFF. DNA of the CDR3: TGTGCCAGCAGTGCCGCCGACACTTACAATGAGCAGTTCTTC.

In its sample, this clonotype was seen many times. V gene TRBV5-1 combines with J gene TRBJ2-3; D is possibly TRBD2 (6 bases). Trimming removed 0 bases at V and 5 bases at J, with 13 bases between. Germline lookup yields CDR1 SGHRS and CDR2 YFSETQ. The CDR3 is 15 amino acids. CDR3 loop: CASSLERVGGDTQYF. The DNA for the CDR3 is TGCGCCAGCAGCTTGGAAAGGGTCGGGGGAGATACGCAGTATTTT. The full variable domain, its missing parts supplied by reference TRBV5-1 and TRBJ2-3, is KAGVTQTPRYLIKTRGQQVTLSCSPISGHRSVSWYQQTPGQGLQFLFEYFSETQRNKGNFPGRFSGRQFSNSRSEMNVSTLELGDSALYLCASSLERVGGDTQYFGPGTRLTVL.

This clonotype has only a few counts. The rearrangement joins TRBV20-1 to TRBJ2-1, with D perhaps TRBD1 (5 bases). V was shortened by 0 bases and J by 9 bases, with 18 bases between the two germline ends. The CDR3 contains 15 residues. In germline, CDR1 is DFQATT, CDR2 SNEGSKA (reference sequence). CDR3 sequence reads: CSARDGQAPQGEQFF. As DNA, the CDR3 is TGCAGTGCTAGAGACGGTCAGGCCCCGCAGGGTGAGCAGTTCTTC.

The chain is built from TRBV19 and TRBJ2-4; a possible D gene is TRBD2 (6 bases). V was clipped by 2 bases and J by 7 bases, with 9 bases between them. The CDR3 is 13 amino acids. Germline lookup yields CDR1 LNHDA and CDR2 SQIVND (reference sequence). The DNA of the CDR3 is TGTGCCAGTAGTATACTAGGGAGGAACATTCAGTACTTC. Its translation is CASSILGRNIQYF.

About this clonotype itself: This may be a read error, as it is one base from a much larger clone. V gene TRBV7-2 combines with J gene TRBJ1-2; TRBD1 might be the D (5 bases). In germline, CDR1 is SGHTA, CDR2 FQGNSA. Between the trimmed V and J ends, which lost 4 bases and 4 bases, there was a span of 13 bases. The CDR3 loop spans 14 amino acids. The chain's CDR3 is CASSSDMGGYGYTF. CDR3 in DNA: TGTGCCAGCAGCTCAGACATGGGGGGCTATGGCTACACCTTC. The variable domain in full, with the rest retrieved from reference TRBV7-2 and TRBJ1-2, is GAGVSQSPSNKVTEKGKDVELRCDPISGHTALYWYRQSLGQGLEFLIYFQGNSAPDKSGLPSDRFSAERTGGSVSTLTIQRTQQEDSAVYLCASSSDMGGYGYTFGSGTRLTVV.

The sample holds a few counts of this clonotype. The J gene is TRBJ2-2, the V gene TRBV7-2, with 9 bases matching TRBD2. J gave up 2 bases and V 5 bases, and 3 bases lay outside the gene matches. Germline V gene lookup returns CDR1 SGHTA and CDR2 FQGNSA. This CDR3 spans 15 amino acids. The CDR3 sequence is CASSQTSGNTGELFF. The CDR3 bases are TGTGCCAGCAGCCAGACTAGCGGAAACACCGGGGAGCTGTTTTTT. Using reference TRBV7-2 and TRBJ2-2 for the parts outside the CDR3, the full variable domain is GAGVSQSPSNKVTEKGKDVELRCDPISGHTALYWYRQSLGQGLEFLIYFQGNSAPDKSGLPSDRFSAERTGGSVSTLTIQRTQQEDSAVYLCASSQTSGNTGELFFGEGSRLTVL.

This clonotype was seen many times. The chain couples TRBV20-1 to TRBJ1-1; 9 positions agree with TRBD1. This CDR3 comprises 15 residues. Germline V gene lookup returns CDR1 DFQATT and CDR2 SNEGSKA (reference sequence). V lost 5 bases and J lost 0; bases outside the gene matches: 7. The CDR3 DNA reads TGCAGTGCTCCCACCGGGACAGGGATGAACACTGAAGCTTTCTTT. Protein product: CSAPTGTGMNTEAFF.

CDR3 region: CSATRCTYNEQFF. The CDR3 bases are TGCAGTGCTACAAGGTGCACCTACAATGAGCAGTTCTTC. The chain employs TRBV20-1 and TRBJ2-1; D is uncertain. Germline CDR1 is DFQATT and CDR2 is SNEGSKA (reference sequence). V was trimmed by 4 bases and J by 2 bases, leaving 9 bases between them. This CDR3 comprises 13 residues.

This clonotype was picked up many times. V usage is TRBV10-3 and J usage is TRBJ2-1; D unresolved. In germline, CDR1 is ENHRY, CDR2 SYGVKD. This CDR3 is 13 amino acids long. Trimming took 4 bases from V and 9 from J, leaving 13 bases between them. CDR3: CAISGVGNPEQFF. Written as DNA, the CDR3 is TGTGCCATCAGTGGAGTAGGGAACCCTGAGCAGTTCTTC.

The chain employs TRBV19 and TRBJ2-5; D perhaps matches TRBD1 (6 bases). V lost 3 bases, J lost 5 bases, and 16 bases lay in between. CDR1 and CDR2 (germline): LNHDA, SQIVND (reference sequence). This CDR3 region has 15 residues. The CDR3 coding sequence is TGTGCCAGTAGTATTGCGGCAGGGGCTTGGGAGACCCAGTACTTC. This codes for CASSIAAGAWETQYF. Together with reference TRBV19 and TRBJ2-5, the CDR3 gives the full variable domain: DGGITQSPKYLFRKEGQNVTLSCEQNLNHDAMYWYRQDPGQGLRLIYYSQIVNDFQKGDIAEGYSVSREKKESFPLTVTSAQKNPTAFYLCASSIAAGAWETQYFGPGTRLLVL.

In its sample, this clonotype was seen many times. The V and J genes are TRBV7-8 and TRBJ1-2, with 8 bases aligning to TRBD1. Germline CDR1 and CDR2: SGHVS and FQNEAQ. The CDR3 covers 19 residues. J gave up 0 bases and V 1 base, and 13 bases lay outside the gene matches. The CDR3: CASSLVVLTGDLSNYGYTF. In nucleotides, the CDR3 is TGTGCCAGCAGCTTAGTCGTTCTGACAGGGGACCTCTCTAACTATGGCTACACCTTC.

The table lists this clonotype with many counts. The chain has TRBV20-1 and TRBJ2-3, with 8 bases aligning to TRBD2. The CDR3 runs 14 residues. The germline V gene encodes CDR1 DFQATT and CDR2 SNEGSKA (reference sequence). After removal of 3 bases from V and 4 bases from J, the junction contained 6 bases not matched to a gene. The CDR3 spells CSARSGGGADTQYF. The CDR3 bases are TGCAGTGCTAGGAGCGGGGGAGGCGCAGATACGCAGTATTTT.